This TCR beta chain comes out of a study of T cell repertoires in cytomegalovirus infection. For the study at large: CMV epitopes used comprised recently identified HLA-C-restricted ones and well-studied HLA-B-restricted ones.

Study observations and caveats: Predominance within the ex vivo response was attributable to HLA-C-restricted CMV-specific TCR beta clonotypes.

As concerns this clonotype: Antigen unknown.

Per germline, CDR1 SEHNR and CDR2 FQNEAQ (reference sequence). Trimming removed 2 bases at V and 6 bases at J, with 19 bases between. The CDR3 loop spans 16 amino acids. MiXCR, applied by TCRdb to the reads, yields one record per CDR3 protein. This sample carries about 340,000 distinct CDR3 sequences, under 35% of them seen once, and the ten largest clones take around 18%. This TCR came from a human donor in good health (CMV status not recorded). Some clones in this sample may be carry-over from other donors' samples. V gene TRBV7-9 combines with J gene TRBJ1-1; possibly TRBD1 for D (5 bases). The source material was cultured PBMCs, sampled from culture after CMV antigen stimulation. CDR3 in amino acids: CASSLSGPGGHAEAFF. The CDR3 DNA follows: TGTGCCAGCAGCTTAAGCGGCCCCGGGGGTCACGCTGAAGCTTTCTTT.